The entry that follows covers one T cell receptor (beta chain) sequence. Its antigen is unknown. The data originate from a study of T cells in Graves' hyperthyroidism and ophthalmopathy. General study findings and limits: Most clonotypes expanded in the thyroid (above 0.001) were also present in blood.

On the basis of clinical symptoms, serum thyroxine and TRAb, thyroid ultrasound and orbital computed tomography, diagnoses were made. The CDR3 loop spans 15 amino acids. The V segment lost 0 bases and the J segment 4 bases; nucleotides outside the gene matches: 8. Per the germline V gene, CDR1 is DFQATT and CDR2 is SNEGSKA (reference sequence). TCR beta CDR3 sequences were amplified from RNA transcripts. Primed by the HTBI set, a first-round RT-PCR was run on the TCR CDR3. One entry per CDR3 protein results from TCRdb running MiXCR on the multiplex PCR reads. The table includes approximately 640,000 distinct CDR3 sequences, nearly 45% detected once.

The rearrangement links TRBV20-1 to TRBJ1-1; 7 nucleotides agree with TRBD1. Sequences were obtained from peripheral blood or thyroid tissue (not recorded which). The receptor's source is an adult man with Graves' disease, either hyperthyroidism or ophthalmopathy (not recorded which). CDR3 sequence (DNA): TGCAGTGCTAGAGATCAGAGACAGGGTTCCACTGAAGCTTTCTTT. Encoded protein: CSARDQRQGSTEAFF.